This T cell receptor beta chain was identified during a study of blood T cell repertoires in COVID-19. In the study overall: The United States, Italy and Spain provided the acute and convalescent COVID-19 samples.

The method was immunoSEQ multiplex PCR; TCRdb's version includes in-frame clones alone and lacks a portion of them. The sample lists about 99,000 clones; approximately 83% were seen once. CDR3 length equals 15 residues. Per germline, CDR1 MNHEY and CDR2 SVGAGI. Losses at the gene ends were 2 bases for V and 6 bases for J; bases not matched to a gene: 7. Sequences were obtained from peripheral blood. The chain links TRBV6-5 to TRBJ1-5; 7 nucleotides match TRBD1. The sequence derives from a woman older than 75 with active or convalescent COVID-19. The CDR3 is CASSYATGDSQPQHF. CDR3 DNA sequence: TGTGCCAGCAGTTACGCTACAGGGGATTCTCAGCCCCAGCATTTT.